This T cell receptor (beta chain) was observed in a study of cytomegalovirus exposure and HLA in healthy donors. Study-level information: Earlier, almost 120 million unique TCR beta sequences were recovered from about 200 million T cells by an analysis.

Germline values: CDR1 MNHEY, CDR2 SVGAGI. The V and J ends lost 6 bases and 10 bases respectively, with 12 bases between them. The CDR3 is made up of 12 amino acids. This PCR relied on a set of 60 Vbeta primers and 13 Jbeta primers. The table came from immunoSEQ multiplex PCR; TCRdb's copy has only in-frame clones and leaves some out. The repertoire holds 150,000 or so clones, with more than 80% as singletons. Details on this clone: Its matching antigen is unknown.

The study's findings and limits: In a later analysis, V- and J-gene trimming of beta chains associated with a DCLRE1C missense variant, replicated independently. Because they were indistinguishable, some V segments, including TRBV6-2 and TRBV6-3, were excluded. Sequencing likely caused a cluster of highly shared sequence variants.

The V gene is TRBV6-5, the J gene TRBJ2-2, with D possibly being TRBD2 (5 bases). The clonotype comes from a woman in her late teens or twenties in good health and CMV-seronegative. Sequencing was performed on PBMCs. In nucleotides, the CDR3 is TGTGCCAGCAGCCGCCGGGGAGAGGAGCTGTTTTTT. Translating it yields CASSRRGEELFF.